The entry below describes one T cell receptor (beta chain). The sample belongs to a study of T-cell reconstitution after alpha-beta-depleted transplantation in children. V was trimmed by 4 bases and J by 3 bases, leaving 23 bases between them. The CDR3 contains 17 residues. Looked up from germline, CDR1 is SGHRS and CDR2 is YFSETQ. For TCRbeta, the library was prepared with unique molecular identifiers. In TCRdb, the PCR reads were re-called with MiXCR into one record per CDR3 protein. The table has 300,000 or so distinct CDR3 sequences, 9.9% seen once. This chain joins TRBV5-1 and TRBJ2-7; D remains ambiguous. The specimen was PBMCs from the stem cell graft donor, collected from the stem cell graft. The sequence was collected from a human donor who donated a stem cell graft to a child with SCID. The CDR3 DNA reads TGCGCCAGCAGCCAGTGGACCGGGCGGTTCATGGGCTACGAGCAGTACTTC. Protein product: CASSQWTGRFMGYEQYF.